The clone carrying this T cell receptor beta chain was seen a few times. This CDR3 is built from 16 residues. CDR1 MRHNA and CDR2 SNTAGT come from the germline V gene. V was shortened by 6 bases and J by 4 bases, with 18 bases between the two germline ends. The data belong to a study of blood T cell repertoires in COVID-19. As for the study in general: COVID-19 samples from acute and convalescent phases originated in the United States, Italy and Spain. Sources were T cells, B-cell-depleted T cells, or PBMCs; the material itself was cDNA or gDNA.

Per the authors' pipeline: Reference gene primers were amplified, and this amplification served to estimate nucleated cell counts. Here immunoSEQ multiplex PCR was the method, and the copy in TCRdb shows in-frame clones only, minus some. V and J calls and clone size follow that table, whereas D and trimming were derived from the DNA. The data hold roughly 42,000 clones, with over 75% observed a single time. This clonotype was sampled from a human donor in a cohort sampled during active COVID-19. This chain uses TRBV6-4 with TRBJ2-2; D gene uncertain. Sequencing was done on a sample of peripheral blood. CDR3 in amino acids: CASSPSGPPGTGELFF. The DNA of the CDR3 is TGTGCCAGCAGCCCCTCTGGCCCCCCGGGCACCGGGGAGCTGTTTTTT.